Listed below are T cell receptor beta chains from one sample, sequenced in a study of CD8+ T cells in alopecia areata. Method: immunoSEQ multiplex PCR; TCRdb's copy keeps in-frame clones and lacks some. Here the sample spans roughly 140,000 clones, 45% to 60% being singletons. Here the sequenced sample was CD4+ T cells sorted from blood, taken at week 0. These receptors all come from a human donor with alopecia areata. CDR3s include the opening cysteine and the closing phenylalanine or tryptophan. The D gene is left open where the match is weak. The size entry is marked missing in some rows and otherwise reads once, few, many or a size class.

TRBJ2-5	.	TRBV29-1	.	CSVAVGGPQETQYF	TGCAGCGTTGCGGTTGGGGGGCCACAAGAGACCCAGTACTTC
TRBJ2-2	.	TRBV11-2	once	CASSSDRMRELFF	TGTGCCAGCAGCTCCGACAGGATGAGGGAGCTGTTTTTT
TRBJ2-1	.	TRBV15	.	CATSRDSQVYNEQFF	TGTGCCACCAGCAGAGATTCCCAGGTCTACAATGAGCAGTTCTTC
TRBJ2-7	.	TRBV18	.	CASSQLGLTLYEQYF	TGTGCCAGCTCGCAACTAGGACTGACCCTCTACGAGCAGTACTTC
TRBJ2-1	TRBD2	TRBV5-1	.	CASSLGDYLNEQFF	TGCGCCAGCAGCTTGGGGGACTACCTCAATGAGCAGTTCTTC
TRBJ2-7	TRBD2	TRBV25-1	few	CASSRRGGSEQYF	TGTGCCAGCAGCCGGCGGGGCGGGAGCGAGCAGTACTTC
TRBJ2-7	TRBD1	TRBV19	.	CASSIGAGTVSYEQYF	TGTGCCAGTAGTATCGGCGCCGGGACAGTCTCCTACGAGCAGTACTTC
TRBJ1-5	TRBD1	TRBV27	.	CASSPDRPGAQHF	TGTGCCAGCAGTCCGGACAGGCCGGGGGCCCAGCATTTT
TRBJ2-5	.	TRBV7-2	.	CASSLARPETQYF	TGTGCCAGCAGCTTGGCCAGGCCAGAGACCCAGTACTTC
TRBJ2-3	.	TRBV7-2	.	CASSLGVLADTQYF	TGTGCCAGCAGCTTGGGGGTGCTCGCAGATACGCAGTATTTT
TRBJ2-5	.	TRBV5-1	.	CASSLVQAQETQYF	TGCGCCAGCAGCTTGGTTCAAGCCCAAGAGACCCAGTACTTC
TRBJ2-7	.	TRBV4-2	.	CASSQGPVIYEQYF	TGTGCCAGCAGCCAGGGCCCAGTCATCTACGAGCAGTACTTC
TRBJ1-1	TRBD1	TRBV7-3	.	CASSLKTGKNTEAFF	TGTGCCAGCAGCTTAAAGACAGGGAAGAACACTGAAGCTTTCTTT
TRBJ2-6	.	TRBV15	.	CATKGSSGANVLTF	TGTGCCACCAAAGGGAGCTCTGGGGCCAACGTCCTGACTTTC
TRBJ1-5	.	TRBV29-1	.	CSVTEGNQPQHF	TGCAGCGTGACCGAGGGCAATCAGCCCCAGCATTTT